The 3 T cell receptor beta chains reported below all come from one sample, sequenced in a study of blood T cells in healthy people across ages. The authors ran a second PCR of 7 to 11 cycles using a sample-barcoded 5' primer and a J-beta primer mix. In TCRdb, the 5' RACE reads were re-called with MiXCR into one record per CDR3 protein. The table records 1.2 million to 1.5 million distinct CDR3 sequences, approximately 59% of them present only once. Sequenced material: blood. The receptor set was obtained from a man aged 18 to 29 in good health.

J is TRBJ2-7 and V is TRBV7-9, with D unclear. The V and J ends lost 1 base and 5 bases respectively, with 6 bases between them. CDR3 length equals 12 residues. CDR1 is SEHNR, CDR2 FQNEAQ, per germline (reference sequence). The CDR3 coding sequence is TGTGCCAGCAGCTTAGTTCACCACGAGCAGTACTTC. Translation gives CASSLVHHEQYF.

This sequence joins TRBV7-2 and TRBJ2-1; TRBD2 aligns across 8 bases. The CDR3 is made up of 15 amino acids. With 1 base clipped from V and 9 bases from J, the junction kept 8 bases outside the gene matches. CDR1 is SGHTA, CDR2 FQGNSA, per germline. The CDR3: CASSLVRAGVGEQFF. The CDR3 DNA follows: TGTGCCAGCAGCTTAGTACGAGCGGGGGTGGGTGAGCAGTTCTTC.

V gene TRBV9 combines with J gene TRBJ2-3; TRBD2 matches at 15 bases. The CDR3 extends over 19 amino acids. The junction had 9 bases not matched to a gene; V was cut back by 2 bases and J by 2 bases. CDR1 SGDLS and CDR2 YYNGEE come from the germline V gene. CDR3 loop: CASSVSLGLAGGTTDTQYF. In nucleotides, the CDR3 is TGTGCCAGCAGCGTTTCCCTGGGACTAGCGGGGGGAACCACAGATACGCAGTATTTT. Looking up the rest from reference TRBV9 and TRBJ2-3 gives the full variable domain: DSGVTQTPKHLITATGQRVTLRCSPRSGDLSVYWYQQSLDQGLQFLIQYYNGEERAKGNILERFSAQQFPDLHSELNLSSLELGDSALYFCASSVSLGLAGGTTDTQYFGPGTRLTVL.